This TCR beta chain derives from a study of T-cell reconstitution after alpha-beta-depleted transplantation in children. There are 11 residues in the CDR3. Trimming took 7 bases from V and 5 from J; bases not matched to a gene: 0. Germline assignment: CDR1 DFQATT and CDR2 SNEGSKA (reference sequence). This clonotype was seen many times. Antigen specificity is unknown. Broader study findings: Two months or so post-transplant, alpha-beta T cells reportedly derived from several hundred expanded graft clones.

A library of TCRbeta sequences, prepared with unique molecular identifiers, was generated. TCRdb re-derived calls from the PCR reads in MiXCR, one entry per CDR3 protein. The sample yields around 670,000 distinct CDR3 sequences, under 15% seen once. Here the sequenced sample was PBMCs, taken before TCRalphabeta/CD19-depleted stem cell transplant. This TCR came from a girl aged 2-9 years with congenital amegakaryocytic thrombocytopenia, due to receive a stem cell transplant. The chain carries TRBV20-1 and TRBJ2-3, with TRBD1 identical over 10 bases. The CDR3, as DNA: TGCAGTGGGGACAGGGGAGATACGCAGTATTTT. Translating gives CSGDRGDTQYF.